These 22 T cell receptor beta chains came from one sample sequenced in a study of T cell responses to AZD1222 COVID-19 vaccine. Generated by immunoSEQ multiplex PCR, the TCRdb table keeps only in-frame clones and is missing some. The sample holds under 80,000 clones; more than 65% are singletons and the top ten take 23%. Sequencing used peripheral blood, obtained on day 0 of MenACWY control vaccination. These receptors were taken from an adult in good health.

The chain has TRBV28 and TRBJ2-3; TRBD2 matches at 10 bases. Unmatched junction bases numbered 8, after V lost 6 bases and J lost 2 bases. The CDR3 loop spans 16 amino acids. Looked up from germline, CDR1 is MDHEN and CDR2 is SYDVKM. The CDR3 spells CASSLGTSDFTDTQYF. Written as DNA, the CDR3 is TGTGCCAGCAGCCTCGGGACTAGCGATTTCACAGATACGCAGTATTTT.

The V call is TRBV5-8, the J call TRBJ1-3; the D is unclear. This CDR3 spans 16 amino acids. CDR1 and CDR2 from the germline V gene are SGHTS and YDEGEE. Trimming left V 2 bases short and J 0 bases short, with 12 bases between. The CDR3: CASSFLRLDSGNTIYF. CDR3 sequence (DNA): TGTGCCAGCAGCTTCTTAAGACTAGACTCTGGAAACACCATATATTTT.

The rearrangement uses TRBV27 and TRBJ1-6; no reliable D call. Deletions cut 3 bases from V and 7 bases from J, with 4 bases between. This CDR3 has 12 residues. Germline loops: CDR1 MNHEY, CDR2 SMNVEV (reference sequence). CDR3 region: CASSFQNSPLHF. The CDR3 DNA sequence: TGTGCCAGCAGTTTCCAAAATTCACCCCTCCACTTT.

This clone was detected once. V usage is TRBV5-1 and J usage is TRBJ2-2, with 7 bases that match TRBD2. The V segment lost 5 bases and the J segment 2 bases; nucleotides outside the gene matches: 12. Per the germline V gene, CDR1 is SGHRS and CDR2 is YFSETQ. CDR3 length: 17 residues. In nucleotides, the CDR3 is TGCGCCAGCAGGCCCGTTTTTTGGGGGGGAAACACCGGGGAGCTGTTTTTT. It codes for CASRPVFWGGNTGELFF.

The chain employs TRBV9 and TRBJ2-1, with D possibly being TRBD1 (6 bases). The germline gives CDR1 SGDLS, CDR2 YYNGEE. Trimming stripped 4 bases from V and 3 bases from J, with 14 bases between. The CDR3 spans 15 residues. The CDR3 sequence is CASSTQGGGYNEQFF. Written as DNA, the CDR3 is TGTGCCAGCAGCACACAGGGTGGGGGCTACAATGAGCAGTTCTTC. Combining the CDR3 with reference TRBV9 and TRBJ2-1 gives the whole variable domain DSGVTQTPKHLITATGQRVTLRCSPRSGDLSVYWYQQSLDQGLQFLIQYYNGEERAKGNILERFSAQQFPDLHSELNLSSLELGDSALYFCASSTQGGGYNEQFFGPGTRLTVL.

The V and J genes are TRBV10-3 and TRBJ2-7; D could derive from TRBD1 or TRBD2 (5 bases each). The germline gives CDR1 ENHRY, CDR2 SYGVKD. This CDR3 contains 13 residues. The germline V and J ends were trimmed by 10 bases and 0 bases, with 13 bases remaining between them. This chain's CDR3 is CASARDGSYEQYF. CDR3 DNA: TGTGCCAGCGCCCGGGACGGCTCCTACGAGCAGTACTTC.

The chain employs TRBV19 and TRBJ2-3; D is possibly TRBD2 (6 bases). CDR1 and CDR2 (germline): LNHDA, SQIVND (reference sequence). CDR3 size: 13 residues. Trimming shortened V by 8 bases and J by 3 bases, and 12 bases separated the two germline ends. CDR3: CASQGGGTDTQYF. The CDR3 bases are TGTGCCAGTCAGGGAGGCGGGACAGATACGCAGTATTTT.

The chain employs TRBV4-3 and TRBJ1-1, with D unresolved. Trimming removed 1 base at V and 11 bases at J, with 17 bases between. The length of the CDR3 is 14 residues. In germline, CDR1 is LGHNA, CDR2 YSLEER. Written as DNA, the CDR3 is TGCGCCAGCAGCCAAGGTGACCGACCCGGAGGGGCTTTCTTT. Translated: CASSQGDRPGGAFF.

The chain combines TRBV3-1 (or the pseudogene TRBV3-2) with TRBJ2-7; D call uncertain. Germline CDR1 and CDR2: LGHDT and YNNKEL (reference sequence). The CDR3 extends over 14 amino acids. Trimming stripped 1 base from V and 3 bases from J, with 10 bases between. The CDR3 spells CASSQALGRYEQYF. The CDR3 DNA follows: TGTGCCAGCAGCCAAGCCCTAGGACGCTACGAGCAGTACTTC.

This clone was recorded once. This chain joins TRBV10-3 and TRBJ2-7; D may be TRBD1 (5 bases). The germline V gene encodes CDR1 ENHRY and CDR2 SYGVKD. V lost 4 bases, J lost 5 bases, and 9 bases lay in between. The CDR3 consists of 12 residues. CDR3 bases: TGTGCCATCAGTGGGCAGGGTGACGAGCAGTACTTC. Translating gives CAISGQGDEQYF.

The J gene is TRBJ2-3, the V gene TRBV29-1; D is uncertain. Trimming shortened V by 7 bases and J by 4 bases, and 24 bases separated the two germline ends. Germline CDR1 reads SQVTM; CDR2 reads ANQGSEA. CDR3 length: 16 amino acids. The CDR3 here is CSGSSSSRLVPDTQYF. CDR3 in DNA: TGCAGCGGGTCCTCTTCCTCGAGGCTAGTCCCAGATACGCAGTATTTT.

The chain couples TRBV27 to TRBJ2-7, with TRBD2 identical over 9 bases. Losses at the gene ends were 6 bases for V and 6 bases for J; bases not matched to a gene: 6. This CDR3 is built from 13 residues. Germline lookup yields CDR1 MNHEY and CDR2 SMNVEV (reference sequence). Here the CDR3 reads CASSWTSAGEQYF. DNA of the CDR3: TGTGCCAGCAGCTGGACTAGCGCGGGCGAGCAGTACTTC.

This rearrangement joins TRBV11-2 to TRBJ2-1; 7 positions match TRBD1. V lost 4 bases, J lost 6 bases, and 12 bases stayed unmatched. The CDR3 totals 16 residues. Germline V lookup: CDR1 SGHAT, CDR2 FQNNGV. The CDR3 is CASSSLRDSLLNEQFF. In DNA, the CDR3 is TGTGCCAGCAGCTCGCTCCGGGACAGCTTACTCAATGAGCAGTTCTTC.

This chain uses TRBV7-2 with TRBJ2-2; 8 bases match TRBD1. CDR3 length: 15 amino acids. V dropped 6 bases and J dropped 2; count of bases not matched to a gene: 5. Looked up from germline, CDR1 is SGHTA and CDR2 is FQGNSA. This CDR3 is CASRVTGGNTGELFF. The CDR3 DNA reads TGTGCCAGCAGAGTCACAGGGGGAAACACCGGGGAGCTGTTTTTT.

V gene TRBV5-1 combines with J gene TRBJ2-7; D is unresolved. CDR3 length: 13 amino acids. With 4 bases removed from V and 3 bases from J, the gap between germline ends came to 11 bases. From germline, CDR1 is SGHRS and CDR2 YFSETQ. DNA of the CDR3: TGCGCCAGCAGCCCCGGCGGCCGCTACGAGCAGTACTTC. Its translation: CASSPGGRYEQYF.

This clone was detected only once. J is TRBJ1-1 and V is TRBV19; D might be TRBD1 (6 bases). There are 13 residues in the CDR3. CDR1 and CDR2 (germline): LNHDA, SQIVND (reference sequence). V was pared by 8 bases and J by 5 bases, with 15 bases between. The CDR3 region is CASEPGAGTEAFF. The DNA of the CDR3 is TGTGCCAGTGAGCCAGGGGCGGGAACTGAAGCTTTCTTT.

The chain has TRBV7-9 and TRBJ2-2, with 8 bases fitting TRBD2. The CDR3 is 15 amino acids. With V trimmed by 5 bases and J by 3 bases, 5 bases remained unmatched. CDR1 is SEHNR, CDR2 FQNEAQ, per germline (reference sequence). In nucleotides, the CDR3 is TGTGCCAGCAGCCCCGGGGGGGCCGACACCGGGGAGCTGTTTTTT. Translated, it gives CASSPGGADTGELFF.

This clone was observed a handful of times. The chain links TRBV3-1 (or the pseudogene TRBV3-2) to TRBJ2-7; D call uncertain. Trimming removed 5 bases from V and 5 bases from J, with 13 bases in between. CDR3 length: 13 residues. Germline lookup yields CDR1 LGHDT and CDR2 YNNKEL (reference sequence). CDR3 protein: CASSYSGSDEQYF. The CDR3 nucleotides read TGTGCCAGCAGCTACAGTGGTTCGGACGAGCAGTACTTC.

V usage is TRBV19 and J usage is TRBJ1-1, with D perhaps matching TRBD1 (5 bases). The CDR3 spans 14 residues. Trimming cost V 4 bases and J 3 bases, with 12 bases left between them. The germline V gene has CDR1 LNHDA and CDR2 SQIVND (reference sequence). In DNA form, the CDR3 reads TGTGCCAGTAGTAAGCGGGACGGAGACACTGAAGCTTTCTTT. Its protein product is CASSKRDGDTEAFF.

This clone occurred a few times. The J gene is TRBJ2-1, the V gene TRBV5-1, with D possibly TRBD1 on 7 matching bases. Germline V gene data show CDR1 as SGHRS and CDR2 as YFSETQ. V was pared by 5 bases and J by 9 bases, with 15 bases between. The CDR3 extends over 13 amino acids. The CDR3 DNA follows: TGCGCCAGCAGGGAACACAGGGGAGGTGAGCAGTTCTTC. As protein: CASREHRGGEQFF.

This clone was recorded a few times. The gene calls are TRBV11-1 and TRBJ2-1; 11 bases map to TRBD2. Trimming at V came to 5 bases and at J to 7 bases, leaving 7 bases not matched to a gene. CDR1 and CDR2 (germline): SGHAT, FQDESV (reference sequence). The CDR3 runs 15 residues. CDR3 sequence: CASSAVAGGPNEQFF. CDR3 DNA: TGTGCCAGCAGCGCCGTAGCGGGAGGGCCGAATGAGCAGTTCTTC.

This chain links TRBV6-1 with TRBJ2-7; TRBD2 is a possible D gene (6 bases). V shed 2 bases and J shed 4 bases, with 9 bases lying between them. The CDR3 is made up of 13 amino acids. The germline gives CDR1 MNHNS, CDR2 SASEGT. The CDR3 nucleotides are TGTGCCAGCAGTGAATCAGGGAGGTACGAGCAGTACTTC. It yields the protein CASSESGRYEQYF.